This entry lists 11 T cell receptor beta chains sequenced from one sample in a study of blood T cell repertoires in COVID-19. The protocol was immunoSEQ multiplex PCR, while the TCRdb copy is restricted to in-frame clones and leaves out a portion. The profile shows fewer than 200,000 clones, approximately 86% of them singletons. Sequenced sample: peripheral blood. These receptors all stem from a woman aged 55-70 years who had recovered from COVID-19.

As DNA, the CDR3 is TGTGCCAGCAGCAAGGGCGGGACTAGTTACACCGGGGAGCTGTTTTTT. Protein: CASSKGGTSYTGELFF. The chain recombines TRBV5-6 with TRBJ2-2, with 8 bases fitting TRBD2. Trimming at V came to 4 bases and at J to 3 bases, leaving 8 bases not matched to a gene. Germline V gene lookup returns CDR1 SGHDT and CDR2 YYEEEE. CDR3 length equals 16 residues.

CDR3 sequence: CASRHDTGGTEAFF. The CDR3 nucleotides are TGTGCCAGCAGGCACGATACTGGGGGGACTGAAGCTTTCTTT. This chain links TRBV6-4 with TRBJ1-1; D perhaps matches TRBD1 (5 bases). Per the germline V gene, CDR1 is MRHNA and CDR2 is SNTAGT. The CDR3 length is 14 residues. V lost 6 bases to trimming and J lost 5 bases, with 16 bases between them.

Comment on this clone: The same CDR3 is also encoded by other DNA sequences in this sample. CDR3 DNA: TGCGCCAGCAGCTTGGGAACAGCAACTAATGAAAAACTGTTTTTT. Translating it yields CASSLGTATNEKLFF. The gene calls are TRBV5-1 and TRBJ1-4; unclear D gene. CDR3 length: 15 amino acids. CDR1 and CDR2 (germline): SGHRS, YFSETQ. The ends were cut back, 0 bases at V and 0 bases at J, with 6 bases in the middle.

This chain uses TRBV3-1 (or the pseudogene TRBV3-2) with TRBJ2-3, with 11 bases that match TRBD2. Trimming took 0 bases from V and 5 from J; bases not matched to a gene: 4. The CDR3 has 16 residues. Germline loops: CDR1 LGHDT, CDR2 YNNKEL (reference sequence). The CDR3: CASSQDGLAGLDTQYF. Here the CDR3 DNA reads TGTGCCAGCAGCCAAGATGGACTAGCGGGTTTAGATACGCAGTATTTT.

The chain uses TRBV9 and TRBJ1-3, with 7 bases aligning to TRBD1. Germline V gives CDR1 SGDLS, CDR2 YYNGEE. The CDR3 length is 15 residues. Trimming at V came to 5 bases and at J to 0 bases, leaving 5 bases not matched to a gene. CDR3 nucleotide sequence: TGTGCCAGCAGTATGGGGACAGCCTCTGGAAACACCATATATTTT. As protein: CASSMGTASGNTIYF. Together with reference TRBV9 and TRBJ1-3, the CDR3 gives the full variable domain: DSGVTQTPKHLITATGQRVTLRCSPRSGDLSVYWYQQSLDQGLQFLIQYYNGEERAKGNILERFSAQQFPDLHSELNLSSLELGDSALYFCASSMGTASGNTIYFGEGSWLTVV.

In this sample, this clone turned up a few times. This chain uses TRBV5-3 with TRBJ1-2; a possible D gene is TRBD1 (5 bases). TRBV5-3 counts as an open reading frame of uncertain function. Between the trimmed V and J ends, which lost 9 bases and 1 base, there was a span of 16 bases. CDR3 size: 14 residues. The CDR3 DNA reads TGTGCCAAACGGTTAGCAGACAGTAACTATGGCTACACCTTC. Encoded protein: CAKRLADSNYGYTF.

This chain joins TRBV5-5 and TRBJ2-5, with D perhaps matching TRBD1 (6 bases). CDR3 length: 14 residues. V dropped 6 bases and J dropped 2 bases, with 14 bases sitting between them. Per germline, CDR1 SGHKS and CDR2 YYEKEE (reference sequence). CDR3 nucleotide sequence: TGTGCCAGCATGGGGGCAGGACTTCAAGAGACCCAGTACTTC. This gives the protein CASMGAGLQETQYF.

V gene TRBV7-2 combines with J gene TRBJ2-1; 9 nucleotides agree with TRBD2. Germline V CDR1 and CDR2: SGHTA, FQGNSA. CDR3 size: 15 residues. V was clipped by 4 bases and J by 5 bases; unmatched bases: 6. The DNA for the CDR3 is TGTGCCAGCAGCTCCGAGCGGGGGGCCCACAATGAGCAGTTCTTC. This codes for CASSSERGAHNEQFF.

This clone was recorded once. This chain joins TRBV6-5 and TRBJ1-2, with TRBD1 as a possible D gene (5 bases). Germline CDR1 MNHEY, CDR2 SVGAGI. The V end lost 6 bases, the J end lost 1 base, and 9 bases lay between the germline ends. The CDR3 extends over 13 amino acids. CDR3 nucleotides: TGTGCCAGCAGCGGACACTATAACTATGGCTACACCTTC. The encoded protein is CASSGHYNYGYTF.

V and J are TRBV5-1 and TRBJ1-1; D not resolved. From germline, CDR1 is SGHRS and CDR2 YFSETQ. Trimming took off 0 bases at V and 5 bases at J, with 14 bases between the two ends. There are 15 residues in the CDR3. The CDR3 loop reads CASSLERGLGTEAFF. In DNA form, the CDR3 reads TGCGCCAGCAGCTTGGAGCGGGGTTTGGGAACTGAAGCTTTCTTT. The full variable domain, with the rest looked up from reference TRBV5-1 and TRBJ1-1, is KAGVTQTPRYLIKTRGQQVTLSCSPISGHRSVSWYQQTPGQGLQFLFEYFSETQRNKGNFPGRFSGRQFSNSRSEMNVSTLELGDSALYLCASSLERGLGTEAFFGQGTRLTVV.

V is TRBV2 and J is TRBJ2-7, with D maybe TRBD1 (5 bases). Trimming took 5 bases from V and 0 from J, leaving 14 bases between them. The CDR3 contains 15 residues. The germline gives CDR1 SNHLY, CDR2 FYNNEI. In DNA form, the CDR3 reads TGTGCCAGCAGTCCCTCGACAGCCGTCTCCTACGAGCAGTACTTC. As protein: CASSPSTAVSYEQYF.